This T cell receptor (beta chain) appears in the sequencing data of a study of blood T cells in healthy people across ages. The draw of peripheral blood yielded approximately 10 milliliters from each donor. A second 7 to 11 cycle PCR used barcoded and J-beta primers. Through a template-switch adaptor with 12 random nucleotides, each cDNA molecule received a tag. TCRdb recomputed calls from the 5' RACE reads with MiXCR, one row per CDR3 protein. The sample has about 1.4 million distinct CDR3 sequences; roughly 64% are singletons. With regard to this clonotype: The antigen is unknown. A read error may produce the germline difference seen at one junction end.

The CDR3 runs 13 residues. The germline gives CDR1 MNHEY, CDR2 SVGAGI. Points from the study as a whole: A roughly linear age-dependent decrease characterized TCR beta diversity per million T cells.

The chain joins TRBV6-5 to TRBJ2-1, with D uncertain. The receptor's source is a man aged 18 to 30 in good health. The sequencing input was blood. In DNA, the CDR3 is TGTGCCAGCAGTTACTCGAGTTACAAGGAGCAGTTCTTC. Residues: CASSYSSYKEQFF.